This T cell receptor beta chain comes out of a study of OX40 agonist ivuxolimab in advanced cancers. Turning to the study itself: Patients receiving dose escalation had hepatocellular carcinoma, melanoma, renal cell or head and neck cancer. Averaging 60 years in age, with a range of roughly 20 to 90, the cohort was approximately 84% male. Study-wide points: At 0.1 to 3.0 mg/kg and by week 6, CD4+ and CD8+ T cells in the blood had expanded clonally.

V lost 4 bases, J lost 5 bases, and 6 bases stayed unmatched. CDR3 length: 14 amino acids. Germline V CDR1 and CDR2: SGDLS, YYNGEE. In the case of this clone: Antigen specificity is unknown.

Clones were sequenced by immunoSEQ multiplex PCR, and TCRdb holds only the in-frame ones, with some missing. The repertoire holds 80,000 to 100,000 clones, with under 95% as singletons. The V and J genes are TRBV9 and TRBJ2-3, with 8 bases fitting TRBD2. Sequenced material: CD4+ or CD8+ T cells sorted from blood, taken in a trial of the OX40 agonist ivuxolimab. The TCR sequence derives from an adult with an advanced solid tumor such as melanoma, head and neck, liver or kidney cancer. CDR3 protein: CASSSSGGKDTQYF. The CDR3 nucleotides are TGTGCCAGCAGCTCGAGCGGGGGCAAAGATACGCAGTATTTT.